This T cell receptor beta chain was retrieved from a study of blood T cell repertoires in COVID-19. Study summary: The samples span acute and convalescent COVID-19 from the United States, Italy and Spain. PBMCs, B-cell-depleted T cells, or T cells provided the cDNA or gDNA that made up the material.

Sequenced by immunoSEQ multiplex PCR; TCRdb stores in-frame clones only, minus some. Altogether around 250,000 clones are present, roughly 85% being singletons, with the ten largest covering approximately 3%. A note on this clone: Other DNA sequences from this sample encode an identical CDR3 as well.

This CDR3 has 13 amino acids. Trimming took off 2 bases at V and 6 bases at J, with 10 bases between the two ends. Germline CDR1 MNHNY, CDR2 SVGAGI (reference sequence). The sequence was obtained from a woman in her thirties with active or convalescent COVID-19. Sequenced sample: peripheral blood. V usage is TRBV6-6 and J usage is TRBJ1-2; D call uncertain. In nucleotides, the CDR3 is TGTGCCAGCAGTTACGGGAGGGAGAATGGCTACACCTTC. This sequence encodes CASSYGRENGYTF.